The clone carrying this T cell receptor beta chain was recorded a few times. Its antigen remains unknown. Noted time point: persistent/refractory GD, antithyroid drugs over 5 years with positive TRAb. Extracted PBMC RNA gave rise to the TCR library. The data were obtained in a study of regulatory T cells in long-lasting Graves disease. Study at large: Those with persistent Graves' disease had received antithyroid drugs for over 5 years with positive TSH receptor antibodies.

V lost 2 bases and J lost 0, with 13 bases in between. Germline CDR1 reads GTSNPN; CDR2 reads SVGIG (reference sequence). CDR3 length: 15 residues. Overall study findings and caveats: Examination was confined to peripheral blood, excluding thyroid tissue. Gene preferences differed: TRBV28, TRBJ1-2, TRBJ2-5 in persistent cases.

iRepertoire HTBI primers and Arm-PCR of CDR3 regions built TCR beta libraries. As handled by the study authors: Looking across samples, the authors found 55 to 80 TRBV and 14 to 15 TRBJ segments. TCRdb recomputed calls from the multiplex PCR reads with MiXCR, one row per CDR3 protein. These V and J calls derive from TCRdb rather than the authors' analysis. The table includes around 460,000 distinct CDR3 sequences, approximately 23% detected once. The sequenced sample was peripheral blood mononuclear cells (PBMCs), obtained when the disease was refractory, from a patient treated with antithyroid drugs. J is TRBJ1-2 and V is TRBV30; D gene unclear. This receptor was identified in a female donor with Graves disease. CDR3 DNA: TGTGCCTGGAGTTTTACGGGCGCCTCTAACTATGGCTACACCTTC. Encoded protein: CAWSFTGASNYGYTF.